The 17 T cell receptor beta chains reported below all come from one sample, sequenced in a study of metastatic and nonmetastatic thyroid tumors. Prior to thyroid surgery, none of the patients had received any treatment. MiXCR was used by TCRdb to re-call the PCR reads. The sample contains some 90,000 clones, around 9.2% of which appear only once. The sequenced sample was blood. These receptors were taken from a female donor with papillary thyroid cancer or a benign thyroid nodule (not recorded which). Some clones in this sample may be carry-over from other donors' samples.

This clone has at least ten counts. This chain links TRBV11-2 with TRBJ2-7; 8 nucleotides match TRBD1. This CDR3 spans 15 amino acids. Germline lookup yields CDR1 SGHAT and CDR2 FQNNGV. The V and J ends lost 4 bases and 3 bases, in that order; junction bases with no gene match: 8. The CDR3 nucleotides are TGTGCCAGCAGCTCCAATGCAGGGGGCTACTACGAGCAGTACTTC. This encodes CASSSNAGGYYEQYF.

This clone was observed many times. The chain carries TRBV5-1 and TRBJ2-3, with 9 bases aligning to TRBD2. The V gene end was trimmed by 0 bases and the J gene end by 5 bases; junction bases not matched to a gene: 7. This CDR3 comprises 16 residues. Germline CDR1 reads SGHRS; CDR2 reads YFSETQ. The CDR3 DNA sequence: TGCGCCAGCAGCTTGGTGGGCGGGGGGGCGTTAGATACGCAGTATTTT. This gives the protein CASSLVGGGALDTQYF.

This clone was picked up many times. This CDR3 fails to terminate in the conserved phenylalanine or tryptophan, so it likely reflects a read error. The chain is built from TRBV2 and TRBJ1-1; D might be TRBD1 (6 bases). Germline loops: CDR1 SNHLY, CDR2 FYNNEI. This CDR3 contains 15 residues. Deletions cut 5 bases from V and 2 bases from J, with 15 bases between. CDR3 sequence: CASSKGGGVNTEAFL. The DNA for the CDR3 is TGTGCCAGCAGTAAAGGAGGGGGGGTTAACACTGAAGCTTTCCTT.

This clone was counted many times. CDR3 sequence (DNA): TGCGCCAGCAGCTTGGGGGAAAGGAACACTGAAGCTTTCTTT. Translation: CASSLGERNTEAFF. The chain joins TRBV5-1 to TRBJ1-1; no clear D gene. The CDR3 is made up of 14 amino acids. The ends were cut back, 0 bases at V and 1 base at J, with 7 bases in the middle. Per germline, CDR1 SGHRS and CDR2 YFSETQ.

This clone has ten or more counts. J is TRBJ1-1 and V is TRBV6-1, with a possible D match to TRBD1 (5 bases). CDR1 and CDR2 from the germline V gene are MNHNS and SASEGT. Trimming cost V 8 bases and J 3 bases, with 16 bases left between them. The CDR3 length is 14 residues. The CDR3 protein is CASSYQGGYTEAFF. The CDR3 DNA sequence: TGTGCCAGCTCGTATCAGGGAGGTTACACTGAAGCTTTCTTT.

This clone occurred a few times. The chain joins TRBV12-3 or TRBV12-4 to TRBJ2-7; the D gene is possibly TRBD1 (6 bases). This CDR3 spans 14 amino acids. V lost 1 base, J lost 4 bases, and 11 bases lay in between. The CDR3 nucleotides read TGTGCCAGCAGTTTAGTTGGACAGAGATACGAGCAGTACTTC. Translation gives CASSLVGQRYEQYF.

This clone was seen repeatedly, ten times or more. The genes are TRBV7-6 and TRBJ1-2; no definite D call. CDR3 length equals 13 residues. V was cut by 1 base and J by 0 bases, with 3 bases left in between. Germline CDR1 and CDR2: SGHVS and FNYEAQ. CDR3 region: CASSLDPNYGYTF. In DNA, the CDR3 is TGTGCCAGCAGCTTAGACCCTAACTATGGCTACACCTTC.

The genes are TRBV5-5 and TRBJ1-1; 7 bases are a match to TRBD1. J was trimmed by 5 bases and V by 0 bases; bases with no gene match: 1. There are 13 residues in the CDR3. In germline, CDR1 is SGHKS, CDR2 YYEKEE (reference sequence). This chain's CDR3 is CASSLAQGTEAFF. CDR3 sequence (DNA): TGTGCCAGCAGCTTGGCACAGGGGACTGAAGCTTTCTTT.

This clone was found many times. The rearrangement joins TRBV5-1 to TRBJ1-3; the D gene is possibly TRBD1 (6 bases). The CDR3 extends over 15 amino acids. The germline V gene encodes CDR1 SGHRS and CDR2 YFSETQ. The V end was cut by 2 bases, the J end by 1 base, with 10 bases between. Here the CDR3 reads CASSFQQGSGNTIYF. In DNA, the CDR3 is TGCGCCAGCAGCTTTCAACAGGGATCTGGAAACACCATATATTTT. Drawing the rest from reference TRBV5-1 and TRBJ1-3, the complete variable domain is KAGVTQTPRYLIKTRGQQVTLSCSPISGHRSVSWYQQTPGQGLQFLFEYFSETQRNKGNFPGRFSGRQFSNSRSEMNVSTLELGDSALYLCASSFQQGSGNTIYFGEGSWLTVV.

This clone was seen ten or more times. CDR3 sequence reads: CASSGGTGDTGELFF. The CDR3 nucleotides read TGCGCCAGCAGCGGAGGGACAGGGGACACCGGGGAGCTGTTTTTT. This sequence joins TRBV5-1 and TRBJ2-2, with 10 bases that match TRBD1. Germline V gene data show CDR1 as SGHRS and CDR2 as YFSETQ. With 4 bases clipped from V and 3 bases from J, the junction kept 3 bases outside the gene matches. The CDR3 is 15 amino acids. Complete variable domain (other parts from reference TRBV5-1 and TRBJ2-2): KAGVTQTPRYLIKTRGQQVTLSCSPISGHRSVSWYQQTPGQGLQFLFEYFSETQRNKGNFPGRFSGRQFSNSRSEMNVSTLELGDSALYLCASSGGTGDTGELFFGEGSRLTVL.

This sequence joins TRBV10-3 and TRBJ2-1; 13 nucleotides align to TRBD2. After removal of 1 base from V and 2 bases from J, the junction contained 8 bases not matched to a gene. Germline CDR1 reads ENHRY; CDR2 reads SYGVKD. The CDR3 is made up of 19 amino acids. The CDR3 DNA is TGTGCCATCAGTGAGTACTGGACTAGCGGGAGCGAGGCCTACAATGAGCAGTTCTTC. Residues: CAISEYWTSGSEAYNEQFF.

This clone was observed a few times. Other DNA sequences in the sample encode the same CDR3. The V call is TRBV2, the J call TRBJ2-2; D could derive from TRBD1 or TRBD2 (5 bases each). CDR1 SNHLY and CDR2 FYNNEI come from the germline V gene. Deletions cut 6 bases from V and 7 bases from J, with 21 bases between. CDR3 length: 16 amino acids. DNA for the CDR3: TGTGCCAGCAGGGGGACCCTCCTAGGACGAGTCGGGGAGCTGTTTTTT. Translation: CASRGTLLGRVGELFF.

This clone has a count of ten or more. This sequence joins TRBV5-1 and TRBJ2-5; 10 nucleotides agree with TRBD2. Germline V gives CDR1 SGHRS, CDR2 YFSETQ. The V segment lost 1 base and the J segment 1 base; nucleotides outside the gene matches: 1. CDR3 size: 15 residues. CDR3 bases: TGCGCCAGCAGCTTGTCTAGCGGGGGCCAAGAGACCCAGTACTTC. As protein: CASSLSSGGQETQYF.

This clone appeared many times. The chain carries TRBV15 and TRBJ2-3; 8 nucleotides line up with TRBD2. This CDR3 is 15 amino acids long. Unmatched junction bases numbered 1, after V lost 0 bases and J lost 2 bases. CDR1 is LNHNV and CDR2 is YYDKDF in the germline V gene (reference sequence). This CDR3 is CATSRDGLATDTQYF. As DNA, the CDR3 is TGTGCCACCAGCAGAGATGGACTAGCCACAGATACGCAGTATTTT.

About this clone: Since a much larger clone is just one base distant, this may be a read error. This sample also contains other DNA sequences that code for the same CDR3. This CDR3 reads CASSEGGGEQFF. The CDR3, as DNA: TGTGCCAGCAGTGAGGGGGGGGGCGAGCAGTTCTTC. The V and J genes are TRBV2 and TRBJ2-1; TRBD2 is a possible D gene (7 bases). Between the trimmed V and J ends, which lost 3 bases and 10 bases, there was a span of 10 bases. CDR3 length: 12 residues. The germline V gene has CDR1 SNHLY and CDR2 FYNNEI.

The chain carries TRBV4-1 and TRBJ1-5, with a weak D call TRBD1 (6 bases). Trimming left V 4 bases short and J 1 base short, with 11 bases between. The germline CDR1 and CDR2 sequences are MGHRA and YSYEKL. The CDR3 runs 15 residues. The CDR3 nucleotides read TGCGCCAGCAGCCCCGGGACATTAAGCAATCAGCCCCAGCATTTT. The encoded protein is CASSPGTLSNQPQHF.

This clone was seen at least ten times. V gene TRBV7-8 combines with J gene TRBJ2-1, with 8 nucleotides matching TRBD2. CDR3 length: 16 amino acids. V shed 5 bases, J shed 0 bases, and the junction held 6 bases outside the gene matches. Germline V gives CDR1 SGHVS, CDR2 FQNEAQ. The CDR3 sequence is CASSHPGGSSYNEQFF. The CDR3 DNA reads TGTGCCAGCAGCCATCCGGGGGGGAGCTCCTACAATGAGCAGTTCTTC.